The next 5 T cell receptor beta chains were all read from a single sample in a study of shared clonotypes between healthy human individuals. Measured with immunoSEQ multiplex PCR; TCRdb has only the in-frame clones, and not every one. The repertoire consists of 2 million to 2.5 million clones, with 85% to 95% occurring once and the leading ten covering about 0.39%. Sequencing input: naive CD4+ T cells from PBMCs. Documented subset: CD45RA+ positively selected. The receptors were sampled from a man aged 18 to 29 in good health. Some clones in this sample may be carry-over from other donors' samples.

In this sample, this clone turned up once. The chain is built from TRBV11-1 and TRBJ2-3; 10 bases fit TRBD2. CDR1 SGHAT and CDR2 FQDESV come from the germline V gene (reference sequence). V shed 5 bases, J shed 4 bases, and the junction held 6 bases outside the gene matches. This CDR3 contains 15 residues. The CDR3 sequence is CASSPSGRLSDTQYF. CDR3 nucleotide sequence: TGTGCCAGCAGCCCTAGCGGGAGACTCTCAGATACGCAGTATTTT.

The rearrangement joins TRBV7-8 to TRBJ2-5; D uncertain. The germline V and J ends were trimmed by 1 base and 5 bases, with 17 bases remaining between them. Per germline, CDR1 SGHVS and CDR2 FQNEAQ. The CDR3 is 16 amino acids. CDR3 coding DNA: TGTGCCAGCAGCTTAGTTCCAAAATCTGGCCCCGAGACCCAGTACTTC. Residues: CASSLVPKSGPETQYF.

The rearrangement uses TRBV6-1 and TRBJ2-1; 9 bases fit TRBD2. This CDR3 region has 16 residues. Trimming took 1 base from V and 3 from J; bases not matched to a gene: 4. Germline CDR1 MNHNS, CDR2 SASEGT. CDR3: CASSEDAGGIYNEQFF. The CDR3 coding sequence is TGTGCCAGCAGTGAAGACGCGGGAGGGATCTACAATGAGCAGTTCTTC.

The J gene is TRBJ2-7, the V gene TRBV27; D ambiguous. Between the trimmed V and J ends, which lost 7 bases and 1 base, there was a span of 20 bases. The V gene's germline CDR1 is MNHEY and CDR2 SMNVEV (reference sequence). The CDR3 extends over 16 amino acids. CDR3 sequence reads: CASMFSGLSLSYEQYF. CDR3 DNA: TGTGCCAGCATGTTCTCCGGCCTGAGTTTGTCCTACGAGCAGTACTTC.

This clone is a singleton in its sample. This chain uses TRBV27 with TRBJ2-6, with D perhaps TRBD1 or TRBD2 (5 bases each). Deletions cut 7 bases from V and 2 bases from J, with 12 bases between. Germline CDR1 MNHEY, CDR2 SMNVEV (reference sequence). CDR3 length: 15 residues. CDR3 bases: TGTGCCAGCATCTCACTGGGGGCTGGGGCCAACGTCCTGACTTTC. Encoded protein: CASISLGAGANVLTF.